This TCR beta chain was captured in a study of blood T cell repertoires in COVID-19. Germline CDR1 and CDR2: LNHDA and SQIVND (reference sequence). Losses at the gene ends were 0 bases for V and 5 bases for J; bases not matched to a gene: 4. This CDR3 spans 17 amino acids. The assay was immunoSEQ multiplex PCR, and TCRdb's table has in-frame clones only and misses some. The repertoire consists of about 55,000 clones, with about nine tenths occurring once and the leading ten covering under 4%. The sequenced material came from peripheral blood. The gene calls are TRBV19 and TRBJ2-1; 13 nucleotides align to TRBD2. This TCR came from a man aged 40-55 years with COVID-19, enrolled during active disease. CDR3 sequence reads: CASSIDLGLAGDNEQFF. The DNA for the CDR3 is TGTGCCAGTAGTATAGATCTTGGACTAGCGGGAGACAATGAGCAGTTCTTC.